Listed below are T cell receptor beta chains from one sample, sequenced in a study of STAT5B mutations in CD4+ large granular lymphocyte leukemia. Sequenced by immunoSEQ multiplex PCR; TCRdb stores in-frame clones only, minus some. The table records around 30,000 clones, about 76% of them present only once. The sample comprised CD4+ T cells from blood buffy coats. These receptors came from a human donor in good health. Both conserved end residues are part of each CDR3. Each record gives: D gene, clone size, J gene, V gene, CDR3 DNA, CDR3 protein. D genes are given only for firm matches. The listing skips clone size in some rows; elsewhere it reads once, few, many or a size class.

>NA|NA|TRBJ1-1|TRBV11-2
TGTGCCAGCAGCTTAAAAGGGAACACTGAAGCTTTCTTT
CASSLKGNTEAFF
>TRBD1|NA|TRBJ1-1|TRBV18
TGTGCCAGCTCCCCGGGACAGGGGTTCGCGCTGAACACTGAAGCTTTCTTT
CASSPGQGFALNTEAFF
>NA|few|TRBJ1-5|TRBV30
TGTGCCTGGAGTGTAGGGGACTCAGGGGTACCCCAGCATTTT
CAWSVGDSGVPQHF
>TRBD1|NA|TRBJ2-7|TRBV5-7
TGTGCCAGCAATAACCCGGGACAGGGATCCTACGAGCAGTACTTC
CASNNPGQGSYEQYF
>NA|NA|TRBJ2-2|TRBV2
TGTGCCAGCAGTGAAGCGCGCTGGAGCTTCACCGGGGAGCTGTTTTTT
CASSEARWSFTGELFF
>NA|NA|TRBJ2-2|TRBV7-2
TGTGCCAGCAGCTTAGCACGTCCACCACTGTTTTTT
CASSLARPPLFF
>TRBD1|NA|TRBJ2-7|TRBV5-1
TGCGCCAGCAGCCCCAGCAGGGACAGTTCGATCTACGAGCAGTACTTC
CASSPSRDSSIYEQYF
>NA|medium-sized|TRBJ1-6|TRBV25-1
TGTGCCAGCAGCCCCTGGGCAGGGGAAAATTCACCCCTCCACTTT
CASSPWAGENSPLHF
>TRBD1|NA|TRBJ1-1|TRBV5-5
TGTGCCAGCAGCACCCAGGGGGCCAGGGACACTGAAGCTTTCTTT
CASSTQGARDTEAFF
>NA|few|TRBJ1-5|TRBV6-6
TGTGCCAGCGGGGATGGCAATCAGCCCCAGCATTTT
CASGDGNQPQHF
>NA|NA|TRBJ2-3|TRBV18
TGTGCCAGCTCACCACCAGTCCCGGGGGATACGCAGTATTTT
CASSPPVPGDTQYF
>TRBD1|NA|TRBJ1-2|TRBV10-3
TGTGCCATCAGTGACCCGACAGGGGGTTCGGGCTACACCTTC
CAISDPTGGSGYTF
>NA|NA|TRBJ1-3|TRBV18
TGTGCCCAGCCGGGGTTGAGAGGAAACACCATATATTTT
CAQPGLRGNTIYF
>NA|NA|TRBJ1-1|TRBV10-3
TGTGCCATCAGTGGGGAGAGGAATACTGAAGCTTTCTTT
CAISGERNTEAFF
>TRBD1|NA|TRBJ1-4|TRBV6-5
TGTGCCAGCAGGCGGGACAGCTCAACTAATGAAAAACTGTTTTTT
CASRRDSSTNEKLFF
>NA|NA|TRBJ2-1|TRBV6-5
TGTGCCAGCATGGGTTCAGGGGAGCACTACAATGAGCAGTTCTTC
CASMGSGEHYNEQFF
>TRBD1|once|TRBJ1-1|TRBV30
TGTGCCACCCCCAGGGACAGGGGGAACACTGAAGCTTTCTTT
CATPRDRGNTEAFF
>NA|few|TRBJ1-2|TRBV7-9
TGTGCCAGCAGCTCCCCCGGGGGGTACTATGGCTACACCTTC
CASSSPGGYYGYTF
>NA|NA|TRBJ2-7|TRBV7-9
TGTGCCAGCAGCTTATTTCCACAGACCTCCTACGAGCAGTACTTC
CASSLFPQTSYEQYF
>NA|NA|TRBJ2-1|TRBV7-8
TGTGCCAGCAGCTTAGACGGGGTTCCCGGAAATGAGCAGTTCTTC
CASSLDGVPGNEQFF
>NA|NA|TRBJ1-2|TRBV2
TGTGCCAGCAGTGATTTGGGGGCAATGGAAGGCTACACCTTC
CASSDLGAMEGYTF
>TRBD1|NA|TRBJ1-4|TRBV6-6
TGTGCCAGCAAACGGGGGACAGCAACTAATGAAAAACTGTTTTTT
CASKRGTATNEKLFF
>NA|NA|TRBJ2-7|TRBV5-1
TGCGCCAGCAGCTTGCAGTGGGGGTCGGACTACGAGCAGTACTTC
CASSLQWGSDYEQYF
>NA|few|TRBJ2-1|TRBV30
TGTGCCTGGAGCCAGCAAGACGAGAGTGAGCAGTTCTTC
CAWSQQDESEQFF
>NA|NA|TRBJ2-6|TRBV19
TGTGCCAGTAGTATTCCGGGCTCTGGGGCCAACGTCCTGACTTTC
CASSIPGSGANVLTF
>TRBD1|NA|TRBJ1-2|TRBV4-1
TGCGCCAGCAGCCAAGCCGGGACAGGGGTCGGCTACACCTTC
CASSQAGTGVGYTF
>TRBD1|NA|TRBJ2-7|TRBV5-4
TGTGCCAGCAGCTTTACAGGGGGTCCGGAAGGGTACGAGCAGTACTTC
CASSFTGGPEGYEQYF
>NA|NA|TRBJ2-4|TRBV2
TGTGCCAGCACTGGGGGGCACAAAAACATTCAGTACTTC
CASTGGHKNIQYF
>NA|NA|TRBJ1-1|TRBV4-1
TGCGCCAGCAGCCCGGACGCGGGGGGGGCGCACACTGAAGCTTTCTTT
CASSPDAGGAHTEAFF